This T cell receptor (beta chain) was profiled in a study of blood T cells in healthy people across ages. Peripheral blood was drawn, ten milliliters per donor. The study's findings and limits: Among long-lived donors, naive CD4+ cells were more numerous and diversity higher than in aged donors.

This CDR3 spans 16 amino acids. V gave up 4 bases and J gave up 6 bases; unmatched junction bases: 12. The germline V gene has CDR1 SGDLS and CDR2 YYNGEE. Of note for this clonotype: No antigen is known for it.

Through a sample-barcoded 5' primer and a J-beta primer mix, a second PCR was run for roughly 7 to 12 cycles. TCRdb reprocessed the 5' RACE reads with MiXCR, giving one entry per CDR3 protein. The sample records some 1.6 million distinct CDR3 sequences, around 35% being singletons. The sequence was collected from a young woman in good health. This chain connects TRBV9 to TRBJ2-3; 9 bases fit TRBD2. The specimen sequenced was blood. Written as DNA, the CDR3 is TGTGCCAGCAGCTTATTCTCGAGCGGGGGGCGGGATACGCAGTATTTT. Its translation: CASSLFSSGGRDTQYF.